This record covers a single T cell receptor (beta chain). Its antigen is not known. Here immunoSEQ multiplex PCR was the method, and the copy in TCRdb shows in-frame clones only, minus some. The sample holds some 96,000 clones, around nine tenths seen once. This entry comes from a study of T cell responses to AZD1222 COVID-19 vaccine. Study-wide background: Both about-4-week and about-12-week second-dose recipients were combined. General study findings and limits: Close to half of all spike-specific TCRs reportedly target regions of the variants that are unmutated. The study identified only five to seven AZD1222 recipients as seropositive at baseline. Repertoire samples came only from after the peak T cell response.

Germline lookup yields CDR1 SGHTA and CDR2 FQGTGA. CDR3 length: 13 amino acids. V was trimmed by 2 bases and J by 4 bases, leaving 8 bases between them. This chain links TRBV7-3 with TRBJ1-1, with D uncertain. Specimen: peripheral blood, collected on day 0 of AZD1222 vaccination. This clonotype originated in an adult in good health. For the CDR3, the DNA is TGTGCCAGCAGCTTATATACCGGCACTGAAGCTTTCTTT. As protein: CASSLYTGTEAFF.